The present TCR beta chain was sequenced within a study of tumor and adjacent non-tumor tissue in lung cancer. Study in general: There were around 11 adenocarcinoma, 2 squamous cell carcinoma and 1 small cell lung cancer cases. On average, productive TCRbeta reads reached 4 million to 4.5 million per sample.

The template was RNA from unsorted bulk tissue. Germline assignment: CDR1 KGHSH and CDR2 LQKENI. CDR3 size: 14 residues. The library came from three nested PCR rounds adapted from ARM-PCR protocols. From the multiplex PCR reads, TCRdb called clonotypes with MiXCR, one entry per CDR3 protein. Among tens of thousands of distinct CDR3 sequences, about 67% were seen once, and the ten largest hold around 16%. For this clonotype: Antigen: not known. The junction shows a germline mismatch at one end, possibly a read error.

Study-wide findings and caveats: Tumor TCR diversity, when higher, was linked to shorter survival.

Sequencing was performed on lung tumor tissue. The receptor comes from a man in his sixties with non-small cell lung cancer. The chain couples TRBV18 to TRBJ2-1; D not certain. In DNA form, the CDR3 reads TGTACCAGCTCACCAAGTGTTCCCTACAATGAGCAGTTCTTC. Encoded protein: CTSSPSVPYNEQFF.